The source of this T cell receptor (beta chain) is a study of regulatory T cells in long-lasting Graves disease (dated by TCRdb to the early 2020s). About the investigation overall: In the newly diagnosed Graves' disease group, patients had been taking antithyroid drugs for less than 3 months. Patients with persistent Graves' disease were compared with patients with newly diagnosed Graves' disease using TCR sequencing and RNA sequencing of peripheral blood. TCR sequencing covered some 13 persistent and about 20 newly diagnosed Graves' disease patients, around 35 samples in total. The study was conducted in China and was registered as a clinical trial.

The time point label here, explained by the study, means: newly diagnosed GD, antithyroid drugs for less than 3 months. RNA was extracted from PBMCs in TRIzol for both TCR sequencing and RNA sequencing. The diagnosis of Graves' disease was made according to American Thyroid Association guidelines. The patients came from an endocrinology department in Xi'an, China. Each patient gave 8.5 to 9.5 milliliters of peripheral blood, collected in an EDTA anticoagulant tube. Ficoll Paque Plus density gradient separation was used to isolate PBMCs, and no additional T cell sorting was done. RNA quality was checked with an Agilent 2100 Bioanalyzer and agarose gel, and concentration with a NanoDrop 2000. This clonotype was detected ten times or more. Its cognate antigen has yet to be identified. No per-base quality is available; no much larger clone lies one base away. The library was built by means of multiplex PCR. The sequencing machine was an Illumina HiSeq 4000. To build TCR beta libraries, CDR3 regions were amplified by Arm-PCR using iRepertoire HTBI primers. PCR products were gel purified before sequencing. Per the source publication's procedure: Gene usage analysis of CDR3 amino acid clonotypes used the approximately 56 TRBV and fewer than 15 TRBJ segments found across samples. COPE and FqMerger were used to merge the filtered high-quality paired reads into contigs. BLAST was used to align contigs to IMGT TRBV, TRBD and TRBJ reference genes, and CDR3 was defined according to IMGT. Clonotypes above 0.1% frequency were classified as highly expanded clones. Shannon entropy served as the measure of repertoire diversity, while the Gini coefficient captured V-J evenness. Public clonotypes were defined as clonotypes shared by more than one individual. Through fastp at Q25 and MiXCR, TCRdb rebuilt clones from the public reads, retaining in-frame beta chains. Here each entry gathers all rows of one CDR3 protein and keeps the most common genes and DNA. For this entry, the V and J calls and clone size follow TCRdb and not the study's own pipeline. The sample includes 200,000 to 250,000 distinct CDR3 sequences, with about 19% observed a single time. The ten largest clones capture approximately 15% of the sample.

Study-wide findings and limitations: Only peripheral blood was studied, because thyroid tissue, the primary lesion, was inaccessible. Only the TCR beta chain was sequenced and analyzed. Patients with persistent disease shared more public clonotypes (around 2,700) than newly diagnosed patients did (about 970). Preferential use of TRBV28, TRBJ1-2 and TRBJ2-5 was observed in persistent disease, whereas TRBV20-1 and TRBJ2-1 were favored in newly diagnosed disease. As a limitation, the authors acknowledged that the small sample size may reduce accuracy. Lower TCR Shannon entropy and fewer highly expanded clones were observed in persistent Graves' disease patients than in newly diagnosed patients, which suggested clonal expansion.

Reading the germline V gene gives CDR1 SQVTM and CDR2 ANQGSEA. Trimming at the junction amounts to 5 bases on V and 1 base on J, and the germline ends lie 10 bases apart. Spanning cysteine to phenylalanine, the CDR3 consists of 13 amino acids. The kept DNA is CDR3 alone, 39 bases in frame from the first base. Recombination connected TRBV29-1 to TRBJ2-3, with TRBD2 perhaps the D gene, on 6 matching bases. This receptor was identified in a female donor with Graves disease. Material: peripheral blood mononuclear cells (PBMCs), obtained at new diagnosis, from a patient treated with antithyroid drugs. The CDR3 in this case is CSVIADRTDTQYF. The nucleotide sequence is TGCAGCGTTATAGCGGACCGCACAGATACGCAGTATTTT.